Below, 29 T cell receptor beta chains from the same sample are listed, as sequenced in a study of T-cell reconstitution after alpha-beta-depleted transplantation in children. Unique molecular identifiers were incorporated during preparation of the TCRbeta library. TCRdb ran MiXCR on the PCR reads and lists one entry per CDR3 protein. The repertoire holds 700,000 to 950,000 distinct CDR3 sequences, with roughly 15% as singletons. The input for sequencing was PBMCs, mostly from graft donor cells, taken 360 days after TCRalphabeta/CD19-depleted stem cell transplant. The receptors come from a male patient between 5 and 17 years old who had a stem cell transplant for acute lymphoblastic leukemia, so the T cells may come from the graft donor.

The chain uses TRBV28 and TRBJ2-5, with 10 nucleotides matching TRBD2. The germline CDR1 and CDR2 sequences are MDHEN and SYDVKM. Trimming at V came to 2 bases and at J to 6 bases, leaving 6 bases not matched to a gene. This CDR3 region has 15 residues. This CDR3 reads CASSLMASGSQTQYF. Here the CDR3 DNA reads TGTGCCAGCAGTTTAATGGCTAGCGGGAGTCAGACCCAGTACTTC.

Ten or more counts support this clonotype. This chain uses TRBV7-7 with TRBJ2-3, with 9 nucleotides matching TRBD2. Germline trimming cut 5 bases from V and 0 bases from J; bases unmatched to any gene: 3. CDR1 is SSHAT, CDR2 FNYEAQ, per germline (reference sequence). CDR3 length equals 15 residues. The CDR3 nucleotides read TGTGCCAGCAGCCGGACTAGCGTAAGCACAGATACGCAGTATTTT. Protein product: CASSRTSVSTDTQYF. The full variable domain, completed using reference TRBV7-7 and TRBJ2-3, is GAGVSQSPRYKVTKRGQDVTLRCDPISSHATLYWYQQALGQGPEFLTYFNYEAQPDKSGLPSDRFSAERPEGSISTLTIQRTEQRDSAMYRCASSRTSVSTDTQYFGPGTRLTVL.

V is TRBV20-1 and J is TRBJ2-7; weak D call: TRBD2 (5 bases). This CDR3 region has 14 residues. Trimming shortened V by 5 bases and J by 0 bases, and 14 bases separated the two germline ends. Per the germline V gene, CDR1 is DFQATT and CDR2 is SNEGSKA (reference sequence). CDR3 amino acids: CSARSGFSSYEQYF. The CDR3, as DNA: TGCAGTGCTCGGAGCGGATTCAGCTCCTACGAGCAGTACTTC.

This clonotype showed up many times. V gene TRBV4-1 combines with J gene TRBJ2-1, with 7 bases matching TRBD2. CDR3 length equals 15 residues. The V segment lost 1 base and the J segment 5 bases; nucleotides outside the gene matches: 5. CDR1 and CDR2 (germline): MGHRA, YSYEKL. Written as DNA, the CDR3 is TGCGCCAGCAGCCAAGTCGGGAGGCGGGACAATGAGCAGTTCTTC. The encoded protein is CASSQVGRRDNEQFF.

The CDR3 loop is CASSRGTSANTGELFF. The CDR3 DNA follows: TGCGCCAGCAGCCGCGGGACTAGCGCCAACACCGGGGAGCTGTTTTTT. The chain is built from TRBV5-1 and TRBJ2-2, with TRBD2 identical over 10 bases. Germline loops: CDR1 SGHRS, CDR2 YFSETQ. This CDR3 has 16 amino acids. V was clipped by 4 bases and J by 2 bases; unmatched bases: 5.

The chain employs TRBV7-9 and TRBJ1-2, with unresolved D. The ends were cut back, 3 bases at V and 8 bases at J, with 4 bases in the middle. The CDR3 loop spans 10 amino acids. Germline lookup yields CDR1 SEHNR and CDR2 FQNEAQ (reference sequence). The CDR3 DNA reads TGTGCCAGCAGCTTTACGGGCTACACCTTC. It is translated as CASSFTGYTF.

The rearrangement links TRBV5-1 to TRBJ2-4, with D unclear. Trimming shortened V by 0 bases and J by 0 bases, and 10 bases separated the two germline ends. The germline V gene encodes CDR1 SGHRS and CDR2 YFSETQ. The CDR3 spans 16 residues. Here the CDR3 reads CASSLDGTLAKNIQYF. DNA of the CDR3: TGCGCCAGCAGCTTGGACGGCACACTAGCCAAAAACATTCAGTACTTC.

The chain couples TRBV7-6 to TRBJ1-4, with TRBD1 matching 7 bases. The CDR3 is 16 residues long. With V trimmed by 3 bases and J by 4 bases, 8 bases remained unmatched. Germline V gene sequence: CDR1 SGHVS, CDR2 FNYEAQ. The CDR3 loop reads CASSLGSGTVNEKLFF. The CDR3 bases are TGTGCCAGCAGCTTGGGATCCGGGACAGTTAATGAAAAACTGTTTTTT.

This chain links TRBV28 with TRBJ2-7; D is perhaps TRBD2 (6 bases). V was cut by 6 bases and J by 1 base, with 10 bases left in between. CDR3 size: 13 residues. Germline values: CDR1 MDHEN, CDR2 SYDVKM. This CDR3 is CASRGGDSYEQYF. The CDR3 DNA sequence: TGTGCCAGCAGAGGAGGGGATTCCTACGAGCAGTACTTC.

This clonotype was picked up many times. The chain carries TRBV7-9 and TRBJ2-1; 10 bases map to TRBD2. J lost 4 bases, V lost 5 bases, and 8 bases had no gene match. Per germline, CDR1 SEHNR and CDR2 FQNEAQ (reference sequence). CDR3 length: 16 amino acids. The CDR3 coding sequence is TGTGCCAGCAGCCACCTTACTAGCGGGGTTTACAATGAGCAGTTCTTC. This sequence encodes CASSHLTSGVYNEQFF. Full variable domain (outside the CDR3, taken from reference TRBV7-9 and TRBJ2-1): DTGVSQNPRHKITKRGQNVTFRCDPISEHNRLYWYRQTLGQGPEFLTYFQNEAQLEKSRLLSDRFSAERPKGSFSTLEIQRTEQGDSAMYLCASSHLTSGVYNEQFFGPGTRLTVL.

This clonotype was counted between two and nine times. The V and J genes are TRBV12-3 or TRBV12-4 and TRBJ2-4, with 12 bases fitting TRBD2. The V segment lost 3 bases and the J segment 7 bases; nucleotides outside the gene matches: 13. The CDR3 loop spans 18 amino acids. CDR3 coding DNA: TGTGCCAGCAGTTTTAGGGTTCTAGCGGGAGGGCTTGGGAACATTCAGTACTTC. It codes for CASSFRVLAGGLGNIQYF.

There are a few counts of this clonotype. V gene TRBV5-1 combines with J gene TRBJ2-7; TRBD2 agrees at 7 bases. Germline trimming cut 2 bases from V and 4 bases from J; bases unmatched to any gene: 9. Germline V CDR1 and CDR2: SGHRS, YFSETQ. The CDR3 spans 15 residues. The CDR3 is CASSFTQAGLYEQYF. In nucleotides, the CDR3 is TGCGCCAGCAGCTTTACCCAAGCGGGACTATACGAGCAGTACTTC.

The sample holds many counts of this clonotype. The CDR3, as DNA: TGCGCCAGCAGCTTGGCAGGGGGCATCGGCACCGGGGAGCTGTTTTTT. Translation gives CASSLAGGIGTGELFF. The chain recombines TRBV5-1 with TRBJ2-2; 8 bases align to TRBD1. This CDR3 contains 16 residues. Unmatched junction bases numbered 5, after V lost 0 bases and J lost 4 bases. The germline gives CDR1 SGHRS, CDR2 YFSETQ.

This clonotype was counted only a few times. V and J are TRBV9 and TRBJ2-7; D may correspond to TRBD1 or TRBD2 (5 bases each). Germline assignment: CDR1 SGDLS and CDR2 YYNGEE. Trimming pared 0 bases from V and 0 bases from J, leaving 13 bases between. This CDR3 region has 16 residues. The CDR3 is CASSVDLGPSSYEQYF. The CDR3 DNA is TGTGCCAGCAGCGTAGATTTGGGACCTAGCTCCTACGAGCAGTACTTC.

This clonotype has more than one count but fewer than ten. The CDR3 loop reads CAIKRESDNEQFF. CDR3 nucleotides: TGTGCCATCAAACGGGAGTCAGACAATGAGCAGTTCTTC. This chain joins TRBV10-3 and TRBJ2-1, with D possibly being TRBD2 (6 bases). CDR3 length: 13 residues. The V and J ends lost 7 bases and 5 bases respectively, with 12 bases between them. Germline-derived CDR1 and CDR2 are ENHRY and SYGVKD.

The J gene is TRBJ2-1, the V gene TRBV11-2; D possibly corresponds to TRBD2 (5 bases). The CDR3 runs 16 residues. Germline values: CDR1 SGHAT, CDR2 FQNNGV. Trimming shortened V by 4 bases and J by 4 bases, and 17 bases separated the two germline ends. The CDR3 sequence is CASSSPGWSLYNEQFF. The CDR3 DNA reads as TGTGCCAGCAGCTCCCCGGGGTGGAGCCTTTACAATGAGCAGTTCTTC.

The table lists this clonotype with many counts. The chain carries TRBV5-1 and TRBJ2-7; 9 nucleotides line up with TRBD1. V gave up 4 bases and J gave up 4 bases; unmatched junction bases: 6. The CDR3 extends over 14 amino acids. Germline V lookup: CDR1 SGHRS, CDR2 YFSETQ. This CDR3 is CASSIGTGSYEQYF. In nucleotides, the CDR3 is TGCGCCAGCAGCATAGGGACAGGGTCGTACGAGCAGTACTTC.

This clonotype has a handful of counts. This rearrangement joins TRBV13 to TRBJ2-5; the D call may be TRBD1 or TRBD2 (5 bases each). The CDR3 is 14 amino acids. V lost 4 bases to trimming and J lost 3 bases, with 12 bases between them. Per the germline V gene, CDR1 is PRHDT and CDR2 is FYEKMQ (reference sequence). CDR3 coding DNA: TGTGCCAGCAGCTCCCTCTGGGGGAAAGAGACCCAGTACTTC. Protein: CASSSLWGKETQYF. Full variable domain (outside the CDR3, taken from reference TRBV13 and TRBJ2-5): AAGVIQSPRHLIKEKRETATLKCYPIPRHDTVYWYQQGPGQDPQFLISFYEKMQSDKGSIPDRFSAQQFSDYHSELNMSSLELGDSALYFCASSSLWGKETQYFGPGTRLLVL.

This clonotype was seen many times. This rearrangement joins TRBV12-3 or TRBV12-4 to TRBJ2-7; tentatively, D is TRBD1 (5 bases). The CDR3 is 14 residues long. Trimming left V 3 bases short and J 0 bases short, with 9 bases between. The CDR3 nucleotides read TGTGCCAGCAGTTTCGCAGGGATCTCCTACGAGCAGTACTTC. Amino acid sequence: CASSFAGISYEQYF.

This clonotype was seen a few times. The chain recombines TRBV18 with TRBJ2-1, with D tentatively TRBD2 (6 bases). The germline V gene has CDR1 KGHSH and CDR2 LQKENI. Trimming took 1 base from V and 7 from J, leaving 8 bases between them. The CDR3 consists of 13 residues. The chain's CDR3 is CASSPRRGNEQFF. The DNA of the CDR3 is TGTGCCAGCTCACCACGCCGGGGGAATGAGCAGTTCTTC.

This clonotype showed up just a few times. The chain has TRBV4-1 and TRBJ1-1; D is perhaps TRBD1 (5 bases). Trimming shortened V by 3 bases and J by 6 bases, and 14 bases separated the two germline ends. Germline V gene lookup returns CDR1 MGHRA and CDR2 YSYEKL. The length of the CDR3 is 14 residues. CDR3 DNA: TGCGCCAGCAGCCATCCGGGGGGAAGGCCTGAAGCTTTCTTT. Translation: CASSHPGGRPEAFF.

This chain uses TRBV12-3 or TRBV12-4 with TRBJ1-1; D is perhaps TRBD1 (5 bases). Between the trimmed V and J ends, which lost 3 bases and 1 base, there was a span of 15 bases. The CDR3 runs 16 residues. CDR3 coding DNA: TGTGCCAGCAGTTTTGGCCGGGGCGCGGGGAACACTGAAGCTTTCTTT. As protein: CASSFGRGAGNTEAFF.

This clonotype has a handful of counts. The J gene is TRBJ2-1, the V gene TRBV12-3 or TRBV12-4, with D tentatively TRBD2 (6 bases). V lost 6 bases to trimming and J lost 2 bases, with 8 bases between them. This CDR3 comprises 13 residues. The DNA of the CDR3 is TGTGCCAGCAGGGGGAGGCCCTACAATGAGCAGTTCTTC. Protein product: CASRGRPYNEQFF.

The rearrangement links TRBV7-3 to TRBJ2-1, with D perhaps TRBD1 (6 bases). Trimming took 3 bases from V and 15 from J, leaving 18 bases between them. The CDR3 length is 13 residues. Germline V CDR1 and CDR2: SGHTA, FQGTGA. The CDR3, as DNA: TGTGCCAGCAGCTTGTCGCACAGGGAAGGTCTGTTCTTC. As protein: CASSLSHREGLFF.

This sequence joins TRBV10-2 and TRBJ1-5; possibly TRBD1 for D (5 bases). The CDR3 extends over 17 amino acids. Germline V gives CDR1 WSHSY, CDR2 SAAADI. V lost 3 bases and J lost 2, with 17 bases in between. The CDR3 protein is CASSERGGIRGNQPQHF. CDR3 nucleotides: TGCGCCAGCAGTGAACGTGGGGGAATACGGGGCAATCAGCCCCAGCATTTT.

This clonotype showed up just a few times. V usage is TRBV5-4 and J usage is TRBJ2-3, with D perhaps TRBD2 (6 bases). The CDR3 runs to 16 residues. Germline V lookup: CDR1 SGHNT, CDR2 YYREEE (reference sequence). Trimming pared 2 bases from V and 1 base from J, leaving 14 bases between. This CDR3 is CASSFKETRGTDTQYF. CDR3 bases: TGTGCCAGCAGCTTTAAGGAGACTAGGGGCACAGATACGCAGTATTTT.

This clonotype was seen a few times. The chain links TRBV7-9 to TRBJ1-3; D ambiguous. The CDR3 length is 14 residues. From germline, CDR1 is SEHNR and CDR2 FQNEAQ (reference sequence). V lost 3 bases and J lost 0, with 6 bases in between. The chain's CDR3 is CASSFISSGNTIYF. DNA of the CDR3: TGTGCCAGCAGCTTCATAAGCTCTGGAAACACCATATATTTT.

This chain connects TRBV14 to TRBJ2-1, with a possible D match to TRBD2 (6 bases). This CDR3 has 17 amino acids. The germline V and J ends were trimmed by 2 bases and 5 bases, with 19 bases remaining between them. Per germline, CDR1 SGHDN and CDR2 FVKESK. CDR3: CASSQWHGSIKDNEQFF. The DNA for the CDR3 is TGTGCCAGCAGCCAATGGCACGGGAGTATTAAGGACAATGAGCAGTTCTTC.

V is TRBV5-1 and J is TRBJ2-4, with 11 bases identical to TRBD1. This CDR3 spans 17 amino acids. Germline trimming cut 4 bases from V and 6 bases from J; bases unmatched to any gene: 12. Germline CDR1 reads SGHRS; CDR2 reads YFSETQ. CDR3 nucleotides: TGCGCCAGCAGCCTCCGGGGGACAGGGGGAGGCAGAAACATTCAGTACTTC. This gives the protein CASSLRGTGGGRNIQYF. Drawing the rest from reference TRBV5-1 and TRBJ2-4, the complete variable domain is KAGVTQTPRYLIKTRGQQVTLSCSPISGHRSVSWYQQTPGQGLQFLFEYFSETQRNKGNFPGRFSGRQFSNSRSEMNVSTLELGDSALYLCASSLRGTGGGRNIQYFGAGTRLSVL.